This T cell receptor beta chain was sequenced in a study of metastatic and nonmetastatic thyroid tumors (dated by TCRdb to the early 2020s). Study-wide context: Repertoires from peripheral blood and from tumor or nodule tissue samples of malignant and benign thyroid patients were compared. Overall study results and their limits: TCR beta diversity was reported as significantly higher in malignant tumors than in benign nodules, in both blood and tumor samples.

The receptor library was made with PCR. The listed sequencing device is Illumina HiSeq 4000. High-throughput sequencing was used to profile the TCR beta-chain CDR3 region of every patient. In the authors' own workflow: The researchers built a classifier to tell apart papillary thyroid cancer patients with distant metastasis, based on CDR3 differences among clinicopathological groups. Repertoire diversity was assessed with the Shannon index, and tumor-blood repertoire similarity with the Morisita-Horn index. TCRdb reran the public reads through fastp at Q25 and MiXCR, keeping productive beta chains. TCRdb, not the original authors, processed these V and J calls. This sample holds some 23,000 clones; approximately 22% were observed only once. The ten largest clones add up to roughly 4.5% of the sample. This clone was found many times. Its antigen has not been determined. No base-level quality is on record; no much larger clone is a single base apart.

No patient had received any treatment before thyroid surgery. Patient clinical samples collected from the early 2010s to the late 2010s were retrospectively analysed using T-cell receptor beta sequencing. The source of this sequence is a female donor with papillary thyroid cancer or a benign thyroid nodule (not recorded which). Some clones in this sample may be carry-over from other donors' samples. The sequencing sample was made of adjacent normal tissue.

The sequence in DNA is TGCGCCAGCAGCTTGGACTGGGGGAGTGAGCAGTTCTTC. It is translated as CASSLDWGSEQFF. The V and J genes are TRBV5-1 and TRBJ2-1, with a tentative D call of TRBD1 or TRBD2, each matching 5 bases. Trimming takes 0 bases from V and 9 bases from J, and the germline ends sit 10 bases apart. The CDR3 runs 13 amino acids, cysteine and phenylalanine included. Solely the CDR3 DNA is kept, with 39 bases framed from the first base. The germline V gene sets CDR1 to SGHRS and CDR2 to YFSETQ.